This T cell receptor (beta chain) was recovered during a study of T-cell reconstitution after alpha-beta-depleted transplantation in children. The CDR3 is 14 residues long. CDR1 is SGHDT and CDR2 is YYEEEE in the germline V gene. The V gene lost 4 bases and the J gene lost 2 bases, with 10 bases spanning the gap. The library targeted TCRbeta and was prepared with unique molecular identifiers. TCRdb ran MiXCR on the PCR reads and lists one entry per CDR3 protein. In the table there are some 400,000 distinct CDR3 sequences, roughly 22% of which are singletons. In this sample, this clonotype turned up a few times.

This sequence joins TRBV5-6 and TRBJ2-1, with D possibly being TRBD2 (6 bases). Sequenced material: PBMCs from the stem cell graft donor, taken from the stem cell graft. This TCR was recovered from a human donor who donated a stem cell graft to a child with acute myeloid leukemia. The CDR3, as DNA: TGTGCCAGCAGCGGGCCGGGAGCCTACAATGAGCAGTTCTTC. The encoded protein is CASSGPGAYNEQFF.